The clone carrying this T cell receptor beta chain was seen a single time. No antigen is known for it. The CDR3 is 14 amino acids. Germline V gene data show CDR1 as KGHDR and CDR2 as SFDVKD. V shed 4 bases and J 2 bases; nucleotides not matched to a gene: 4. The data derive from a study of T cell repertoires in cytomegalovirus infection. About the research overall: In public TCR beta signatures, there were indications of both CMV infection and matching HLA type.

MiXCR, run by TCRdb on the reads, gives a single entry per CDR3 protein. The repertoire holds about 740,000 distinct CDR3 sequences, with 35% as singletons. Study-wide points: It was HLA-C-restricted CMV-specific TCR beta clonotypes that dominated the response ex vivo. The cumulative frequency of public TCR beta families identified carriers of CMV plus the relevant HLA.

The sequence was collected from a human donor in good health (CMV status not recorded). Some clones in this sample may be carry-over from other donors' samples. The chain recombines TRBV24-1 with TRBJ2-7; TRBD1 agrees at 7 bases. The sample consisted of PBMCs. CDR3 residues: CATSDTGQAYEQYF. CDR3 DNA: TGTGCCACCAGTGACACCGGACAGGCCTACGAGCAGTACTTC.